The rows below give T cell receptor beta chains drawn from one sample of a study of breast tumors, draining lymph nodes, adjacent tissues. Via MiXCR, TCRdb re-called the multiplex PCR reads, giving one row per CDR3 protein. Seen here are around 230,000 distinct CDR3 sequences, less than 35% observed once, and the top ten hold approximately 3.3%. Sequencing was performed on axillary lymph node tissue. Source of these receptors: a female donor with breast cancer. Some clones in this sample may be carry-over from other donors' samples. The CDR3 runs from the conserved cysteine through the conserved F or W. D genes are given only for firm matches. Clone size, where shown, is once, few, many, or a class for clones that have expanded.

j_call v_call clone_size d_call cdr3_aa cdr3_nt
TRBJ2-5 TRBV18 many TRBD2 CASSPGLAGAGETQYF TGTGCCAGCTCCCCCGGACTAGCGGGGGCGGGAGAGACCCAGTACTTC
TRBJ1-6 TRBV25-1 many NA CASSVSDSPNSPLHF TGTGCCAGCAGTGTTTCGGACAGTCCCAATTCACCCCTCCACTTT
TRBJ1-6 TRBV27 few TRBD1 CASSSGTGMNSPLHF TGTGCCAGCAGTTCGGGGACAGGGATGAATTCACCCCTCCACTTT
TRBJ2-7 TRBV10-3 NA TRBD1 CAINRQGSYEQYF TGTGCCATCAATCGACAGGGCTCCTACGAGCAGTACTTC
TRBJ1-6 TRBV5-1 NA NA CASSLDTHNSPPHF TGCGCCAGCAGCTTGGATACCCATAATTCCCCCCCCCACTTT
TRBJ1-3 TRBV9 once NA CASSVRDGHSGNTIYF TGTGCCAGCAGCGTCCGGGACGGGCACTCTGGAAACACCATATATTTT
TRBJ2-5 TRBV11-3 few NA CASRTDGETQYF TGTGCCAGCAGGACAGATGGGGAGACCCAGTACTTC
TRBJ1-2 TRBV4-3 many TRBD1 CASSQDVGQTIYGYTF TGCGCCAGCAGCCAAGATGTGGGACAGACTATCTATGGCTACACCTTC
TRBJ2-4 TRBV12-3/TRBV12-4 NA NA CASITQEGVKNIQYF TGTGCCAGCATTACGCAGGAGGGAGTCAAAAACATTCAGTACTTC
TRBJ2-5 TRBV9 NA TRBD1 CASSPREGAISGTQYF TGTGCCAGCAGCCCGCGAGAGGGGGCTATCTCGGGGACCCAGTACTTC
TRBJ2-2 TRBV2 many TRBD1 CASRDRGPYTGELFF TGTGCCAGCAGGGACAGGGGGCCTTACACCGGGGAGCTGTTTTTT
TRBJ1-6 TRBV5-1 many NA CASSRGEGLNSPLHF TGCGCCAGCAGCAGGGGAGAGGGGCTTAATTCACCCCTCCACTTT
TRBJ2-5 TRBV20-1 NA NA CSATSGETQYF TGCAGTGCGACCTCCGGGGAGACCCAGTACTTC
TRBJ2-5 TRBV18 many NA CASSWSGIETQYF TGTGCCAGCTCATGGTCTGGGATAGAGACCCAGTACTTC
TRBJ1-3 TRBV19 many NA CASSIVSTGNTIYF TGTGCCAGTAGTATCGTTTCTACAGGAAACACCATATATTTT
TRBJ2-3 TRBV9 many NA CASSEGQPTDTQYF TGTGCCAGCAGCGAAGGGCAGCCAACAGATACGCAGTATTTT
TRBJ1-6 TRBV20-1 NA NA CSADRGGAGGPNSPLHF TGCAGTGCTGACCGGGGGGGCGCGGGGGGCCCTAATTCACCCCTCCACTTT
TRBJ2-7 TRBV6-1 NA NA CASSDWTGFDEQYF TGTGCCAGCAGTGATTGGACGGGGTTCGACGAGCAGTACTTC